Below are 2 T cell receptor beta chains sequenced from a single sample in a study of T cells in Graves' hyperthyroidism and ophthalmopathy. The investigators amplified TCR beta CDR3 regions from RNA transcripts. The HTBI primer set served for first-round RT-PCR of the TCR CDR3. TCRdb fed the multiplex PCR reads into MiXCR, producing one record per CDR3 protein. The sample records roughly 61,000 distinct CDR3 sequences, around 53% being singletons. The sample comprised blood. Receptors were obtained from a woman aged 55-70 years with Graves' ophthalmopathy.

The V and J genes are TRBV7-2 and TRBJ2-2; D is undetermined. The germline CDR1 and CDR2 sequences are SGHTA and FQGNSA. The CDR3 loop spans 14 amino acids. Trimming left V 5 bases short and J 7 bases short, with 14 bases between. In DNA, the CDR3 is TGTGCCAGCAGCCGGCAGGCCTTGAACGGGGAGCTGTTTTTT. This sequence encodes CASSRQALNGELFF.

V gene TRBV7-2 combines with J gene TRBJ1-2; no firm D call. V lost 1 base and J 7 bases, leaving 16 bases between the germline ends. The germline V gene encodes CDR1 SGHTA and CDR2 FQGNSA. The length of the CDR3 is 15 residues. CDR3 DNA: TGTGCCAGCAGCTTAGATCTCGATGGGGTCTCTGGCTACACCTTC. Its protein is CASSLDLDGVSGYTF.